This record concerns one T cell receptor beta chain sequence. What it recognizes is unknown. Assay: immunoSEQ multiplex PCR; the TCRdb copy retains only in-frame clones and omits some. The sample shows around 84,000 clones, approximately 84% of them seen only once. The J segment lost 10 bases and the V segment lost 8 bases, leaving 13 bases of the junction unmatched. CDR1 and CDR2 (germline): SNHLY, FYNNEI. CDR3 length: 14 amino acids. The data stem from a study of OX40 agonist ivuxolimab in advanced cancers. Overall study: Treatment of patients was with ivuxolimab, an agonistic anti-OX40 (CD134) antibody. Eligibility rules accepted prior anti-PD-1, anti-PD-L1 or anti-CTLA-4 therapy, and under 45% had some. Study results and caveats: At 0.1 to 3.0 mg/kg and by week 6, clonal expansion occurred in CD4+ and CD8+ blood T cells.

The clonotype comes from an adult with an advanced solid tumor such as melanoma, head and neck, liver or kidney cancer. The chain joins TRBV2 to TRBJ1-5; TRBD1 matches 8 bases. The source material was CD4+ or CD8+ T cells sorted from blood, sampled in a trial of the OX40 agonist ivuxolimab. CDR3 DNA sequence: TGTGCCAGCGACTTACAGGGGGTTTCCCCACCCCAGCATTTT. The encoded protein is CASDLQGVSPPQHF.